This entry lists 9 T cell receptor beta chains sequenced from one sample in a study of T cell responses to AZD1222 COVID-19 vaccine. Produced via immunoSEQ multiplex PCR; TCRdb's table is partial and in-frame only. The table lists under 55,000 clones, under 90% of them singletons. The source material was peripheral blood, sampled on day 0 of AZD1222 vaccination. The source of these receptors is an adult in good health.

CDR3 amino acids: CASSPPGRTSTDTQYF. The DNA of the CDR3 is TGTGCCAGCAGCCCCCCCGGGCGGACTAGCACAGATACGCAGTATTTT. The genes are TRBV7-2 and TRBJ2-3; perhaps TRBD2 as D (5 bases). CDR3 length: 16 amino acids. Trimming took 5 bases from V and 0 from J, leaving 15 bases between them. Germline V gene lookup returns CDR1 SGHTA and CDR2 FQGNSA.

The CDR3 coding sequence is TGTGCCAGCAGCTTAGGAGGTGGAGAAAAACTGTTTTTT. Translation gives CASSLGGGEKLFF. The genes are TRBV7-9 and TRBJ1-4; the D is unclear. Germline values: CDR1 SEHNR, CDR2 FQNEAQ (reference sequence). This CDR3 has 13 amino acids. Trimming cost V 1 base and J 8 bases, with 8 bases left between them.

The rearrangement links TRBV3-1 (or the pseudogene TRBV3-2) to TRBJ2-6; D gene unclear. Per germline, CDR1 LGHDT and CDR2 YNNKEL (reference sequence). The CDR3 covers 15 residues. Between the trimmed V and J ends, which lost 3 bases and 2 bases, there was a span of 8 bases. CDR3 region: CASSQYLTGANVLTF. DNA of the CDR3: TGTGCCAGCAGCCAGTACTTAACTGGGGCCAACGTCCTGACTTTC.

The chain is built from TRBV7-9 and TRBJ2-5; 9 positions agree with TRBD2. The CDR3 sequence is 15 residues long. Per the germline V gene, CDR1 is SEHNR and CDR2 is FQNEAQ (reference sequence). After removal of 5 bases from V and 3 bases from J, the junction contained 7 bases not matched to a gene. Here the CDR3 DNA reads TGTGCCAGCAGCCCGCGGCTAGCGGGAAAAGAGACCCAGTACTTC. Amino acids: CASSPRLAGKETQYF.

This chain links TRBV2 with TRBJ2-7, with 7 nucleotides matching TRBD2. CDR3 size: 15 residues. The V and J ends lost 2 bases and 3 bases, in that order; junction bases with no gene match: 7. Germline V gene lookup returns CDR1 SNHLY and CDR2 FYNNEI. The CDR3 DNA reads TGTGCCAGCAGTGAACGGGAGGTCCCCATCTACGAGCAGTACTTC. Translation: CASSEREVPIYEQYF. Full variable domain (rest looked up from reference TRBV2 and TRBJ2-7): EPEVTQTPSHQVTQMGQEVILRCVPISNHLYFYWYRQILGQKVEFLVSFYNNEISEKSEIFDDQFSVERPDGSNFTLKIRSTKLEDSAMYFCASSEREVPIYEQYFGPGTRLTVT.

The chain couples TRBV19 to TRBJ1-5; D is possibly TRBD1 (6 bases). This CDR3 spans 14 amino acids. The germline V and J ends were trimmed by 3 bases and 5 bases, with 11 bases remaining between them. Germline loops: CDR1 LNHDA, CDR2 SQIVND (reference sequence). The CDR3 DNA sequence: TGTGCCAGTAGTATGGGGGCAACCGATCAGCCCCAGCATTTT. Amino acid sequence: CASSMGATDQPQHF.

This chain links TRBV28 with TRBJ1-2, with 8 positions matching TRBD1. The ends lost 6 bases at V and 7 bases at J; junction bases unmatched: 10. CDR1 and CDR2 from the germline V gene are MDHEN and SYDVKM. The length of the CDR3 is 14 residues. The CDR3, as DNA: TGTGCCAGCAGGATGGCAGGGGGCGCTGGTGGCTACACCTTC. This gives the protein CASRMAGGAGGYTF.

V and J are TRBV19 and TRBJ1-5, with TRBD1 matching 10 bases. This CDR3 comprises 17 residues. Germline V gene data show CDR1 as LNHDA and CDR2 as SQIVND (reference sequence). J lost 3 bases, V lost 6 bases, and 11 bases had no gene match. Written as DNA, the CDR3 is TGTGCCAGTAGACGGAGCGGGACAGGGGCCGCCAATCAGCCCCAGCATTTT. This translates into CASRRSGTGAANQPQHF.

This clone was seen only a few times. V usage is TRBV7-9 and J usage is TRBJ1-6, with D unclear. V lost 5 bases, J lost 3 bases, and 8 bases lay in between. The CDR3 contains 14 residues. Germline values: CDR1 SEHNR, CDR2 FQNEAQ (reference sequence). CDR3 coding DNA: TGTGCCAGCAGCGAGGGAAACTATAATTCACCCCTCCACTTT. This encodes CASSEGNYNSPLHF.